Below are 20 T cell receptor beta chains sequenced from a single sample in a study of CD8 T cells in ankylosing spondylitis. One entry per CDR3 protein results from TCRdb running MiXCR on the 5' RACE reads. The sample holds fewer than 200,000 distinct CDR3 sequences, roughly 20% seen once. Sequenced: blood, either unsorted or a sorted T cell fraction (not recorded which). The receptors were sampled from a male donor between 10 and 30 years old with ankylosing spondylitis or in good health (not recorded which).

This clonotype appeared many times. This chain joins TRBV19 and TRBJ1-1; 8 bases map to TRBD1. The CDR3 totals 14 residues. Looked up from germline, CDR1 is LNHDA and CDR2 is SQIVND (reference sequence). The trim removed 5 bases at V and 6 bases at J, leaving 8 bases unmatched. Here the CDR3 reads CASSLRDRSAEAFF. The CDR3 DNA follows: TGTGCCAGTAGTCTCCGGGACAGGAGCGCTGAAGCTTTCTTT.

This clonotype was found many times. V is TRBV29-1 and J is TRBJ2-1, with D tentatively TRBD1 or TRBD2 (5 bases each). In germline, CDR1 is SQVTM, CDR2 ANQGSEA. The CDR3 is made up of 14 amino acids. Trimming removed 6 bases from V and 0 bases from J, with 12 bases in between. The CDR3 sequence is CSVGDGRSYNEQFF. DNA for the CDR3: TGCAGCGTGGGGGACGGCCGCTCCTACAATGAGCAGTTCTTC.

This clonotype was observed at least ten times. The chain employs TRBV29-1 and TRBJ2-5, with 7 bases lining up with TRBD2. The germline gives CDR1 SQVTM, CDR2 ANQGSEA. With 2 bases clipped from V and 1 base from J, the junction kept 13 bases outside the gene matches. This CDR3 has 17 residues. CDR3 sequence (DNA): TGCAGCGTTGAACCGATCAGCCTAGCGGAGTCCCAAGAGACCCAGTACTTC. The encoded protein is CSVEPISLAESQETQYF.

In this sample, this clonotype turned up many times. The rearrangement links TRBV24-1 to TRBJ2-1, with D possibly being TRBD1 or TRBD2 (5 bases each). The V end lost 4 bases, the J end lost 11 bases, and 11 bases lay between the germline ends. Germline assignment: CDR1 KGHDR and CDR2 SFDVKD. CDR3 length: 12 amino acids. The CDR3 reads CATSEWDGQQFF. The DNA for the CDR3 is TGTGCCACCAGTGAATGGGACGGCCAGCAGTTCTTC.

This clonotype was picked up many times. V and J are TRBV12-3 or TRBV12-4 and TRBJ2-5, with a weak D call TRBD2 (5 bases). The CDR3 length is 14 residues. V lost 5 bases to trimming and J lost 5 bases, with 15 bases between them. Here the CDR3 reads CASSTSTAGETQYF. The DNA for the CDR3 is TGTGCCAGCAGTACATCGACGGCGGGCGAGACCCAGTACTTC.

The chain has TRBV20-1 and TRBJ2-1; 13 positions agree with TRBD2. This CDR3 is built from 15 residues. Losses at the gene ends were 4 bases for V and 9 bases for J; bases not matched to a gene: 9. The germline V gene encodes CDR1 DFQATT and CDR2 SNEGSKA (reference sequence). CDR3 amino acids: CSATGLAGARVEQFF. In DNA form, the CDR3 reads TGCAGTGCTACCGGACTAGCGGGAGCTAGAGTTGAGCAGTTCTTC.

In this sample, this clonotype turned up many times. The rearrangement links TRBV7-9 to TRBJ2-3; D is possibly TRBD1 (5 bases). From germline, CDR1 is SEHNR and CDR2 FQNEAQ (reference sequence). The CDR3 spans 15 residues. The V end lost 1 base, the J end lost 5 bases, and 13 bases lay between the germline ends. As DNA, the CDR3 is TGTGCCAGCAGCTTAGTTCAGGGTTCAGGAGATACGCAGTATTTT. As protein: CASSLVQGSGDTQYF.

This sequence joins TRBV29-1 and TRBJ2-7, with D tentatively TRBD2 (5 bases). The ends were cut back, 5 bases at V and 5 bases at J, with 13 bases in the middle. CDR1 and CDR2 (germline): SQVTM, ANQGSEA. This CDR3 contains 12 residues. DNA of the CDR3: TGCAGCGTTCCTTATACGAGGGACGAGCAGTACTTC. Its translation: CSVPYTRDEQYF.

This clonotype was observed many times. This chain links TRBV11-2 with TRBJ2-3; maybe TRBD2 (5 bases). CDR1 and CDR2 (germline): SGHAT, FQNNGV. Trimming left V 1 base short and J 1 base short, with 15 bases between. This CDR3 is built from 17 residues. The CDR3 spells CASSLGRVGTRTDTQYF. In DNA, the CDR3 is TGTGCCAGCAGCTTAGGGCGGGTCGGCACCCGCACAGATACGCAGTATTTT.

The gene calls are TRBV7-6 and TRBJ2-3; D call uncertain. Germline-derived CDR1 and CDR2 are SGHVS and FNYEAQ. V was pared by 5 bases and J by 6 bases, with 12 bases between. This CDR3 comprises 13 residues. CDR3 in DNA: TGTGCCAGCAGCACCGGCGGTCCTGATACGCAGTATTTT. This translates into CASSTGGPDTQYF. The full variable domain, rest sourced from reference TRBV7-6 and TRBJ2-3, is GAGVSQSPRYKVTKRGQDVALRCDPISGHVSLYWYRQALGQGPEFLTYFNYEAQQDKSGLPNDRFSAERPEGSISTLTIQRTEQRDSAMYRCASSTGGPDTQYFGPGTRLTVL.

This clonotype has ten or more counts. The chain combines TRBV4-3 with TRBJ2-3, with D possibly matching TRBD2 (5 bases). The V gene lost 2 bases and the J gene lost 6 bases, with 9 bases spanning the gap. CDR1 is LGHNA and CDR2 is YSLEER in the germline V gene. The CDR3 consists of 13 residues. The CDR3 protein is CASSQYSGDTQYF. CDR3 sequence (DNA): TGCGCCAGCAGCCAATATTCGGGGGATACGCAGTATTTT.

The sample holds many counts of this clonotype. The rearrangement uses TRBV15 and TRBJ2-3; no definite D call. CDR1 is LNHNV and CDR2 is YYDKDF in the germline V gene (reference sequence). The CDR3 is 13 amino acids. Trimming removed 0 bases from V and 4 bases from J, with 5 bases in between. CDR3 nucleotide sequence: TGTGCCACCAGCAGAGATTTGGCAGATACGCAGTATTTT. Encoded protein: CATSRDLADTQYF. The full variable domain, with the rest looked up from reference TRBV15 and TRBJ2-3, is DAMVIQNPRYQVTQFGKPVTLSCSQTLNHNVMYWYQQKSSQAPKLLFHYYDKDFNNEADTPDNFQSRRPNTSFCFLDIRSPGLGDTAMYLCATSRDLADTQYFGPGTRLTVL.

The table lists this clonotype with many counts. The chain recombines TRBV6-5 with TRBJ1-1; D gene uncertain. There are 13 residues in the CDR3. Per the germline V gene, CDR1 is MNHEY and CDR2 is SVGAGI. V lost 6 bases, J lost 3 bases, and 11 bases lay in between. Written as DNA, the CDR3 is TGTGCCAGCAGCCAGACCTTGGACACTGAAGCTTTCTTT. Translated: CASSQTLDTEAFF.

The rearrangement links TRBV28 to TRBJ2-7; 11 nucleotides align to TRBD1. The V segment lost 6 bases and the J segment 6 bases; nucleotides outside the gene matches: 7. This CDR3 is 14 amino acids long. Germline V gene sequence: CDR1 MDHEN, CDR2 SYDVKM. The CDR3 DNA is TGTGCCAGCAGGTCGGGACAGGGGGGGCGCGAGCAGTACGTC. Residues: CASRSGQGGREQYV.

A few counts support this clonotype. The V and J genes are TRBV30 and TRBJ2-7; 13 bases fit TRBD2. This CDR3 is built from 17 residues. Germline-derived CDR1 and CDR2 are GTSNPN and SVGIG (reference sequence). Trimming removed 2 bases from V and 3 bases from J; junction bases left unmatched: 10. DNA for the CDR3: TGTGCCTGGAGTCAATCCTCCGGGACTAGCGGGAACTACGAGCAGTACGTC. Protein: CAWSQSSGTSGNYEQYV.

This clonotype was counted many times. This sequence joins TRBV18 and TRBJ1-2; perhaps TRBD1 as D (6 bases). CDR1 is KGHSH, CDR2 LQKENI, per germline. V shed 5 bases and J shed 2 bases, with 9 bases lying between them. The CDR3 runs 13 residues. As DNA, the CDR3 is TGTGCCAGCTCAGAGGACAGCAACTATGGCTACACCTTC. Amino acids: CASSEDSNYGYTF.

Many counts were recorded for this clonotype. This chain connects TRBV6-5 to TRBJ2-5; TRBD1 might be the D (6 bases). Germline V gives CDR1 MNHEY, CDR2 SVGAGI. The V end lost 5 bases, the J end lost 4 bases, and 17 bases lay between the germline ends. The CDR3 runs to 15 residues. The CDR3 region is CASSPQGKVGETQYF. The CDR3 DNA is TGTGCCAGCAGTCCTCAGGGGAAAGTCGGAGAGACCCAGTACTTC.

CDR3 protein: CASSQIKGEQYF. In DNA form, the CDR3 reads TGTGCCAGCAGTCAAATTAAGGGCGAGCAGTACTTC. The chain recombines TRBV28 with TRBJ2-7, with D uncertain. The CDR3 is 12 amino acids. The V gene lost 5 bases and the J gene lost 6 bases, with 11 bases spanning the gap. Germline CDR1 and CDR2: MDHEN and SYDVKM.

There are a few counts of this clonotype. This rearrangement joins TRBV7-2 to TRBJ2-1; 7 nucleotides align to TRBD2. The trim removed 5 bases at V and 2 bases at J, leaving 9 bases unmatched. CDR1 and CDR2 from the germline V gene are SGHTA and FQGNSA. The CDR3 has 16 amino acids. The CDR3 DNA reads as TGTGCCAGCAGCCTAGTGGGGGGGACCCCCTACAATGAGCAGTTCTTC. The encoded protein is CASSLVGGTPYNEQFF.

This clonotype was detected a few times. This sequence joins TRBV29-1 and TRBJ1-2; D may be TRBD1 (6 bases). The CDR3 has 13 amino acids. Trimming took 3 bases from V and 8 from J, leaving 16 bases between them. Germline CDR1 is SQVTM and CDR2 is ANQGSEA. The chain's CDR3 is CSVEGGTSRGYTF. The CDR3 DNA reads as TGCAGCGTTGAGGGGGGGACATCCCGAGGCTACACCTTC.